A single TCR beta chain is shown here with its context. This record belongs to a study of blood T cell repertoires in COVID-19. Overall study: PBMCs, B-cell-depleted T cells, or T cells were the source of the cDNA or gDNA that made up the material.

Germline CDR1 is SGHRS and CDR2 is YFSETQ. The V gene lost 5 bases and the J gene lost 1 base, with 10 bases spanning the gap. CDR3 length: 15 residues. Source study methods: Cell counts per sample came from amplifying reference gene primers. The protocol was immunoSEQ multiplex PCR, while the TCRdb copy is restricted to in-frame clones and leaves out a portion. V, J and clone size are those of that table, while D and trimming were read from the DNA. This sample has roughly 3,300 clones, with 80% found just once. The receptor was isolated from a human donor in a cohort sampled during active COVID-19. Specimen: peripheral blood. The V call is TRBV5-1, the J call TRBJ2-6, with a tentative D call TRBD2 (6 bases). In DNA, the CDR3 is TGCGCCAGCAGGCGGGAAGGATCTGGGGCCAACGTCCTGACTTTC. This gives the protein CASRREGSGANVLTF.